The 24 T cell receptor beta chains given below trace back to one sample, sequenced in a study of blood T cell repertoires in COVID-19. Measured with immunoSEQ multiplex PCR; TCRdb has only the in-frame clones, and not every one. The sample carries approximately 55,000 clones, roughly 84% recorded once. Specimen: peripheral blood. The receptors here all came from a man over 45 with active COVID-19.

The gene calls are TRBV11-2 and TRBJ1-2; 9 bases are shared with TRBD1. Germline assignment: CDR1 SGHAT and CDR2 FQNNGV. With V trimmed by 5 bases and J by 14 bases, 15 bases remained unmatched. The CDR3 extends over 14 amino acids. CDR3 sequence (DNA): TGTGCCAGCAGCAGTGGACAGGGGCGCGCAACAGGAACCTTC. Amino acid sequence: CASSSGQGRATGTF.

Here the CDR3 DNA reads TGTGCCTGGAGTACGGGTTCCCCCGGGAAAGCTTTCTTT. Its translation is CAWSTGSPGKAFF. The rearrangement links TRBV30 to TRBJ1-1, with no clear D. Looked up from germline, CDR1 is GTSNPN and CDR2 is SVGIG (reference sequence). This CDR3 region has 13 residues. The V end was cut by 2 bases, the J end by 9 bases, with 16 bases between.

The J gene is TRBJ2-5, the V gene TRBV7-2; 13 bases line up with TRBD2. CDR1 SGHTA and CDR2 FQGNSA come from the germline V gene. CDR3 length: 14 amino acids. Losses at the gene ends were 5 bases for V and 5 bases for J; bases not matched to a gene: 2. In nucleotides, the CDR3 is TGTGCCAGCAGCCGGACTAGCGGGAGTGAGACCCAGTACTTC. Amino acid sequence: CASSRTSGSETQYF.

The V call is TRBV4-1, the J call TRBJ2-1; 9 positions match TRBD1. The V gene end was trimmed by 3 bases and the J gene end by 4 bases; junction bases not matched to a gene: 13. The CDR3 runs 18 residues. The V gene's germline CDR1 is MGHRA and CDR2 YSYEKL. The CDR3 here is CASSHDGLLGTGYNEQFF. Written as DNA, the CDR3 is TGCGCCAGCAGCCATGATGGACTCCTCGGGACAGGGTACAATGAGCAGTTCTTC.

The chain carries TRBV7-6 and TRBJ2-1; 8 nucleotides align to TRBD1. CDR3 length: 16 residues. The germline V gene encodes CDR1 SGHVS and CDR2 FNYEAQ. The V and J ends lost 4 bases and 4 bases, in that order; junction bases with no gene match: 9. The CDR3 reads CASSSRTGRIYNEQFF. The CDR3, as DNA: TGTGCCAGCAGCTCGAGGACAGGGCGAATTTACAATGAGCAGTTCTTC. Together with reference TRBV7-6 and TRBJ2-1, the CDR3 gives the full variable domain: GAGVSQSPRYKVTKRGQDVALRCDPISGHVSLYWYRQALGQGPEFLTYFNYEAQQDKSGLPNDRFSAERPEGSISTLTIQRTEQRDSAMYRCASSSRTGRIYNEQFFGPGTRLTVL.

The chain is built from TRBV29-1 and TRBJ1-2, with D uncertain. Germline assignment: CDR1 SQVTM and CDR2 ANQGSEA. Trimming stripped 3 bases from V and 8 bases from J, with 7 bases between. The CDR3 sequence is 10 residues long. CDR3 sequence: CSVELEGYTF. CDR3 bases: TGCAGCGTTGAGTTAGAGGGCTACACCTTC.

CDR3 loop: CASSLRGVYEQYF. The CDR3 bases are TGTGCCAGCAGCTTGCGAGGAGTCTACGAGCAGTACTTC. The V and J genes are TRBV5-6 and TRBJ2-7; no clear D gene. The CDR3 has 13 residues. Trimming removed 1 base at V and 3 bases at J, with 8 bases between. CDR1 is SGHDT, CDR2 YYEEEE, per germline.

J is TRBJ2-6 and V is TRBV10-3; D is ambiguous. The germline V and J ends were trimmed by 3 bases and 0 bases, with 9 bases remaining between them. This CDR3 is built from 16 residues. Germline CDR1 and CDR2: ENHRY and SYGVKD. The CDR3: CAISDTTSSGANVLTF. CDR3 in DNA: TGTGCCATCAGTGATACCACGAGCTCTGGGGCCAACGTCCTGACTTTC.

The rearrangement uses TRBV6-5 and TRBJ1-3; D unresolved. Trimming left V 6 bases short and J 0 bases short, with 12 bases between. The CDR3 consists of 15 residues. Germline CDR1 is MNHEY and CDR2 is SVGAGI. The CDR3 sequence is CASSPVYPSGNTIYF. DNA for the CDR3: TGTGCCAGCAGCCCCGTCTATCCCTCTGGAAACACCATATATTTT.

This chain connects TRBV30 to TRBJ2-5; D perhaps matches TRBD1 (6 bases). Trimming removed 5 bases at V and 4 bases at J, with 11 bases between. The germline CDR1 and CDR2 sequences are GTSNPN and SVGIG (reference sequence). The CDR3 runs to 12 residues. The CDR3 region has the DNA TGTGCCTGGGGGGGCGGTGGAGAGACCCAGTACTTC. Protein product: CAWGGGGETQYF.

Concerning this clone: The junction departs from germline at one end; a sequencing error may be responsible. The chain carries TRBV2 and TRBJ1-2, with 7 positions matching TRBD1. In germline, CDR1 is SNHLY, CDR2 FYNNEI. The CDR3 totals 10 residues. The CDR3 DNA follows: TGTGCCAGCAGGCTTACGACAGGGCTCTTC. Translating it yields CASRLTTGLF.

V usage is TRBV28 and J usage is TRBJ1-2; 7 bases are a match to TRBD1. The CDR3 runs 14 residues. Trimming cost V 4 bases and J 8 bases; bases outside gene matches: 10. Germline V CDR1 and CDR2: MDHEN, SYDVKM. The CDR3 coding sequence is TGTGCCAGCAGTTCCCCGGGACAGATATCAGGCTACACCTTC. It is translated as CASSSPGQISGYTF.

The chain uses TRBV7-2 and TRBJ2-7; unclear D gene. The germline V and J ends were trimmed by 2 bases and 1 base, with 18 bases remaining between them. CDR1 and CDR2 from the germline V gene are SGHTA and FQGNSA. CDR3 length equals 17 residues. The chain's CDR3 is CASSLSWSYRPSYEQYF. The CDR3 DNA reads as TGTGCCAGCAGCTTAAGTTGGTCATACAGACCGTCCTACGAGCAGTACTTC.

V and J are TRBV5-1 and TRBJ1-1, with 7 bases aligning to TRBD1. V lost 5 bases, J lost 6 bases, and 10 bases stayed unmatched. The CDR3 is 14 amino acids. Per the germline V gene, CDR1 is SGHRS and CDR2 is YFSETQ. CDR3 DNA sequence: TGCGCCAGCAGTACTGGACAGGAGGTCGCTGAAGCTTTCTTT. Protein: CASSTGQEVAEAFF. Supplemented by reference TRBV5-1 and TRBJ1-1, the full variable domain reads KAGVTQTPRYLIKTRGQQVTLSCSPISGHRSVSWYQQTPGQGLQFLFEYFSETQRNKGNFPGRFSGRQFSNSRSEMNVSTLELGDSALYLCASSTGQEVAEAFFGQGTRLTVV.

The chain employs TRBV24-1 and TRBJ2-5; possibly TRBD2 for D (5 bases). CDR3 length equals 13 residues. Germline V gene sequence: CDR1 KGHDR, CDR2 SFDVKD. Trimming removed 1 base from V and 5 bases from J, with 7 bases in between. CDR3 coding DNA: TGTGCCACCAGTGATTTTGGGAGTGAGACCCAGTACTTC. This translates into CATSDFGSETQYF.

The chain carries TRBV5-1 and TRBJ2-5, with D hard to call. This CDR3 has 13 amino acids. Per germline, CDR1 SGHRS and CDR2 YFSETQ. V was cut by 0 bases and J by 4 bases, with 7 bases left in between. The CDR3 protein is CASSLAPSETQYF. CDR3 in DNA: TGCGCCAGCAGCTTGGCCCCTTCAGAGACCCAGTACTTC. Supplemented by reference TRBV5-1 and TRBJ2-5, the full variable domain reads KAGVTQTPRYLIKTRGQQVTLSCSPISGHRSVSWYQQTPGQGLQFLFEYFSETQRNKGNFPGRFSGRQFSNSRSEMNVSTLELGDSALYLCASSLAPSETQYFGPGTRLLVL.

The chain couples TRBV6-1 to TRBJ1-2, with 8 bases that match TRBD1. The CDR3 totals 15 residues. Trimming cost V 3 bases and J 4 bases; bases outside gene matches: 7. Germline loops: CDR1 MNHNS, CDR2 SASEGT. This CDR3 is CASSEDRAVGYGYTF. CDR3 sequence (DNA): TGTGCCAGCAGTGAGGACAGGGCGGTTGGCTATGGCTACACCTTC.

The chain has TRBV4-3 and TRBJ1-6, with D possibly matching TRBD1 (5 bases). This CDR3 comprises 18 residues. V was shortened by 0 bases and J by 0 bases, with 12 bases between the two germline ends. Germline-derived CDR1 and CDR2 are LGHNA and YSLEER. The CDR3 loop is CASSQEVEGSSYNSPLHF. The CDR3 DNA reads as TGCGCCAGCAGCCAAGAGGTGGAGGGGAGCTCCTATAATTCACCCCTCCACTTT.

This sequence joins TRBV19 and TRBJ2-6, with D possibly TRBD2 on 5 matching bases. There are 18 residues in the CDR3. V was shortened by 3 bases and J by 0 bases, with 15 bases between the two germline ends. The V gene's germline CDR1 is LNHDA and CDR2 SQIVND (reference sequence). The CDR3, as DNA: TGTGCCAGTAGTATCCCGGGGTCCCGGGTCTCTGGGGCCAACGTCCTGACTTTC. Residues: CASSIPGSRVSGANVLTF.

J is TRBJ2-7 and V is TRBV11-2, with D tentatively TRBD2 (5 bases). CDR3 length: 14 residues. The germline gives CDR1 SGHAT, CDR2 FQNNGV. Trimming cost V 3 bases and J 3 bases, with 12 bases left between them. The chain's CDR3 is CASSFWTLHYEQYF. In DNA, the CDR3 is TGTGCCAGCAGCTTTTGGACTCTCCACTACGAGCAGTACTTC.

V gene TRBV7-9 combines with J gene TRBJ1-1, with unresolved D. The CDR3 is 12 amino acids. CDR1 and CDR2 (germline): SEHNR, FQNEAQ (reference sequence). The V gene lost 5 bases and the J gene lost 2 bases, with 6 bases spanning the gap. The CDR3 bases are TGTGCCAGCAGCCCTATCAACACTGAAGCTTTCTTT. It codes for CASSPINTEAFF.

A single count supports this clone. The rearrangement joins TRBV28 to TRBJ1-5; 7 bases are shared with TRBD1. The V segment lost 3 bases and the J segment 15 bases; nucleotides outside the gene matches: 5. Looked up from germline, CDR1 is MDHEN and CDR2 is SYDVKM. This CDR3 has 11 amino acids. CDR3 DNA sequence: TGTGCCAGCAGTTTCCGGACAGGTACGCATTTT. Amino acids: CASSFRTGTHF.

This chain joins TRBV3-1 (or the pseudogene TRBV3-2) and TRBJ2-7, with 8 nucleotides matching TRBD1. Germline V gives CDR1 LGHDT, CDR2 YNNKEL (reference sequence). The CDR3 is made up of 13 amino acids. With 4 bases clipped from V and 5 bases from J, the junction kept 4 bases outside the gene matches. The CDR3 loop reads CASSPRDRNEQYF. In nucleotides, the CDR3 is TGTGCCAGCAGCCCCCGGGACAGGAACGAGCAGTACTTC.

The V call is TRBV7-9, the J call TRBJ2-7; perhaps TRBD2 as D (7 bases). Germline-derived CDR1 and CDR2 are SEHNR and FQNEAQ (reference sequence). The CDR3 length is 13 residues. Between the trimmed V and J ends, which lost 5 bases and 2 bases, there was a span of 10 bases. The CDR3 reads CASSRGGAYEQYF. The CDR3 nucleotides are TGTGCCAGCAGCCGAGGGGGGGCCTACGAGCAGTACTTC.